This TCR beta chain was sequenced in a study of identical twins. A note on this clonotype: Its antigen is undetermined.

The CDR3 has 13 residues. CDR1 and CDR2 from the germline V gene are DFQATT and SNEGSKA (reference sequence). With 4 bases removed from V and 0 bases from J, the gap between germline ends came to 7 bases. TCRdb analysed the 5' RACE reads with MiXCR anew, one entry per CDR3 protein. The table records about 890,000 distinct CDR3 sequences, approximately 13% of them present only once. Findings and caveats of the study: Out-of-frame beta sequences exhibited a weaker degree of excess twin sharing.

This sample was also put to use in a study of yellow fever vaccine responses in identical twins. That report notes: Vaccine-induced T cell responses in twins were reportedly observed to appear partly convergent, partly personalized.

The sequencing sample was made of PBMCs. The V call is TRBV20-1, the J call TRBJ1-5; D ambiguous. The clonotype comes from a woman aged 18 to 35 in good health. This CDR3 reads CSANDYSNQPQHF. The CDR3 nucleotides are TGCAGTGCTAACGATTATAGCAATCAGCCCCAGCATTTT.